This T cell receptor (beta chain) comes out of a study of T cells in Graves' hyperthyroidism and ophthalmopathy. Template material for amplifying TCR beta CDR3 regions consisted of RNA transcripts. HTBI primers were the set used in a first-round RT-PCR of the TCR CDR3. TCRdb reanalysed the multiplex PCR reads using MiXCR and keeps one entry per CDR3 protein. The sample includes around 580,000 distinct CDR3 sequences, 15% to 20% of them seen just once. The sequenced sample consisted of blood. The sequence came from a woman younger than 35 with Graves' hyperthyroidism.

As DNA, the CDR3 is TGTGCCAGCAGTGACGCGACAGGGGAGGGCTACACCTTC. This gives the protein CASSDATGEGYTF. The chain carries TRBV6-4 and TRBJ1-2; 8 bases agree with TRBD1. V shed 2 bases and J 8 bases; nucleotides not matched to a gene: 4. Germline V gene data show CDR1 as MRHNA and CDR2 as SNTAGT. The CDR3 extends over 13 amino acids.